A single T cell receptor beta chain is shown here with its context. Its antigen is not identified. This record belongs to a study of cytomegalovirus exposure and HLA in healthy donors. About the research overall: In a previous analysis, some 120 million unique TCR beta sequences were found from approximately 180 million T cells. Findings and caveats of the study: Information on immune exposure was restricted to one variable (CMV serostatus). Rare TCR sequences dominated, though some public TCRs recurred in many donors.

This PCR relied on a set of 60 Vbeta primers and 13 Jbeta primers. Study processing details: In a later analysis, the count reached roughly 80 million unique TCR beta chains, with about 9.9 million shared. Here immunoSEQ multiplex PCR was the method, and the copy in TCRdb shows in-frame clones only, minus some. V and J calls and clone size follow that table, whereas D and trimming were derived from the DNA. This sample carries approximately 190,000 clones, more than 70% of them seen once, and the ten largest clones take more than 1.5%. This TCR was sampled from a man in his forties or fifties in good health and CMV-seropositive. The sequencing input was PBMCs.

CDR3 protein: CSVEGTGRYEQYF. The DNA of the CDR3 is TGCAGCGTTGAGGGGACAGGGCGCTACGAGCAGTACTTC. The chain is built from TRBV29-1 and TRBJ2-7; 9 positions match TRBD1. V trimming: 3 bases; J trimming: 3 bases; junction bases outside the gene matches: 3. Germline V gene data show CDR1 as SQVTM and CDR2 as ANQGSEA. The CDR3 totals 13 residues.